This TCR beta chain emerged from a study of cytomegalovirus exposure and HLA in healthy donors. Study-level points and caveats: Testing in vitro showed a few CMV-associated chains specific for CMV antigens.

The study ran its PCR with 60 Vbeta and 13 Jbeta primers. The data were produced by immunoSEQ multiplex PCR, yet TCRdb's version contains in-frame clones alone and is incomplete. The sample has fewer than 85,000 clones, about 75% seen once. The CDR3 is 13 amino acids. The germline gives CDR1 SGHVS, CDR2 FNYEAQ. The ends were cut back, 5 bases at V and 1 base at J, with 5 bases in the middle. On this clone itself: Its antigen is undetermined.

Sequencing was carried out using PBMCs. The rearrangement uses TRBV7-6 and TRBJ2-2; D gene ambiguous. This receptor was taken from a man in his sixties in good health and CMV-seropositive. The CDR3, as DNA: TGTGCCAGCAGCACGGGGAACACCGGGGAGCTGTTTTTT. It translates to CASSTGNTGELFF.